Detailed here is one T cell receptor beta chain. This sample stems from a study of control samples from healthy donors and cancer patients. Generated by immunoSEQ multiplex PCR, the TCRdb table keeps only in-frame clones and is missing some. In the table there are 95,000 to 150,000 clones, more than 80% of which are singletons. This CDR3 has 12 amino acids. V was pared by 5 bases and J by 7 bases, with 4 bases of the junction left unmatched. CDR1 is MNHEY and CDR2 is SVGAGI in the germline V gene. Sample: blood. The receptor was derived from a middle-aged man in good health. The chain carries TRBV6-5 and TRBJ2-7, with TRBD1 identical over 8 bases. The CDR3 DNA is TGTGCCAGCAGTACGGACAGGGAGGAGCAGTACTTC. Its translation is CASSTDREEQYF.